This TCR beta chain comes out of a study of T cells in Graves' hyperthyroidism and ophthalmopathy. Findings and limits, study-wide: The model made its ophthalmopathy prediction, and onset followed a median approximately 7 months later.

On this clonotype itself: Its antigen is still unknown.

From RNA transcripts, TCR beta CDR3 regions were amplified. The HTBI primer set drove a first-round RT-PCR of the TCR CDR3. TCRdb fed the multiplex PCR reads into MiXCR, producing one record per CDR3 protein. The sample shows 530,000 or so distinct CDR3 sequences, just over 45% of them seen only once. If no ophthalmopathy progression occurred within 18 months, Graves' hyperthyroidism was stable. CDR3 length: 11 residues. Germline CDR1 and CDR2: SNHLY and FYNNEI. With 0 bases removed from V and 12 bases from J, the gap between germline ends came to 8 bases. The sequencing input was peripheral blood or thyroid tissue (not recorded which). The chain uses TRBV2 and TRBJ1-1; maybe TRBD1 (5 bases). This TCR came from a young woman with Graves' hyperthyroidism. CDR3 loop: CASSEARGTFF. The CDR3 DNA is TGTGCCAGCAGTGAAGCGCGGGGGACTTTCTTT.